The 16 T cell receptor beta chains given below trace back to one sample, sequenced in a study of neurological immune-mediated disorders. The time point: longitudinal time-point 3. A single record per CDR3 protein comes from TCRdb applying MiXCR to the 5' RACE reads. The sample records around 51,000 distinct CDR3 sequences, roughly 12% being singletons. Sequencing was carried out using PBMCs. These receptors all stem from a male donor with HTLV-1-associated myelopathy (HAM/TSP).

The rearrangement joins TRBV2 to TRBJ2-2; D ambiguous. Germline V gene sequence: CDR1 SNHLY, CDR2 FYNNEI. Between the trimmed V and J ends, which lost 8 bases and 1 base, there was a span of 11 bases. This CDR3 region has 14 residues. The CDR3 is CASRQFMNTGELFF. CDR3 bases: TGTGCCAGCCGTCAGTTTATGAACACCGGGGAGCTGTTTTTT.

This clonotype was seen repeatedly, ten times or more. CDR3 protein: CASSHRVGVPTDTQYF. The CDR3 DNA reads TGTGCCAGCAGTCACCGGGTGGGGGTCCCCACAGATACGCAGTATTTT. The chain is built from TRBV12-3 or TRBV12-4 and TRBJ2-3, with D perhaps being TRBD1 or TRBD2 (5 bases each). The CDR3 is 16 amino acids. Trimming stripped 5 bases from V and 2 bases from J, with 17 bases between.

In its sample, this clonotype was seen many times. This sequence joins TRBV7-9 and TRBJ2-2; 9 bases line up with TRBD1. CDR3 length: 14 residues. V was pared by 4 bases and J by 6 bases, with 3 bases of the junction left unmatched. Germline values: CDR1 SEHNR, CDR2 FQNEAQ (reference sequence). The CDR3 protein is CASSWTGASGELFF. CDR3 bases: TGTGCCAGCAGCTGGACAGGGGCGTCCGGGGAGCTGTTTTTT.

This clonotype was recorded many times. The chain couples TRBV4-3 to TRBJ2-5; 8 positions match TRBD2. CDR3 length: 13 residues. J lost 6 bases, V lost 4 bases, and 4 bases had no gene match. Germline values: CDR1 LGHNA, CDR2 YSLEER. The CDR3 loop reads CASSPTSGKTQYF. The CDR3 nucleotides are TGCGCCAGCAGCCCTACTAGCGGAAAGACCCAGTACTTC.

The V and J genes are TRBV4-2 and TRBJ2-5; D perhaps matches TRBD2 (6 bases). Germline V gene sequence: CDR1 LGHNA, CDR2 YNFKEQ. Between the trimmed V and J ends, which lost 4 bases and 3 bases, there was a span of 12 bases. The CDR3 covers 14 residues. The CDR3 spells CASSRGLAEETQYF. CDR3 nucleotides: TGTGCCAGCAGCCGAGGGTTAGCGGAAGAGACCCAGTACTTC.

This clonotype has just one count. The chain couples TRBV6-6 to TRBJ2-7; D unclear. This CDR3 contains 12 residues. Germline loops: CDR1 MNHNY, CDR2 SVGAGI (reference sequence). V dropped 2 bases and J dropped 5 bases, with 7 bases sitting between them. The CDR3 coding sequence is TGTGCCAGCAGTTACAGGTCCGACGAGCAGTACTTC. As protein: CASSYRSDEQYF.

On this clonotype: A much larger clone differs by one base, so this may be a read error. CDR3 DNA sequence: TGTGCCAGCAGTTACGGTCTGTCGAGCTCCTACAATGAGCAGTTCTTC. It specifies CASSYGLSSSYNEQFF. The chain is built from TRBV6-5 and TRBJ2-1; D gene unclear. Germline V gene data show CDR1 as MNHEY and CDR2 as SVGAGI. The CDR3 contains 16 residues. V lost 2 bases to trimming and J lost 0 bases, with 11 bases between them.

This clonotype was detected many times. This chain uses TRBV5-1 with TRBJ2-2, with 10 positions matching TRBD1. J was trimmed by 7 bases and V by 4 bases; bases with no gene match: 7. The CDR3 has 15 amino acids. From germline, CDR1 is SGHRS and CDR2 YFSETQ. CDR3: CASSPRQGAGGELFF. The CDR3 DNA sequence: TGCGCCAGCAGCCCCCGACAGGGGGCCGGCGGGGAGCTGTTTTTT.

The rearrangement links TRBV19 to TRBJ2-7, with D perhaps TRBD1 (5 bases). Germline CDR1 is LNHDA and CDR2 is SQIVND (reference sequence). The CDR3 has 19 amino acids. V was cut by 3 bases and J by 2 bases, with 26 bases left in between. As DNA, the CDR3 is TGTGCCAGTAGTATTGTTTCCGGCAGGGTTAACTGGTATACCTACGAGCAGTACTTC. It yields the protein CASSIVSGRVNWYTYEQYF.

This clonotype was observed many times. In DNA, the CDR3 is TGTGCCAGCAGTCGAACAGGGGGCAGCTCACCCCTCCACTTT. Translating gives CASSRTGGSSPLHF. The V call is TRBV6-6, the J call TRBJ1-6, with TRBD1 identical over 9 bases. The CDR3 runs to 14 residues. The trim removed 5 bases at V and 10 bases at J, leaving 6 bases unmatched. The germline CDR1 and CDR2 sequences are MNHNY and SVGAGI (reference sequence).

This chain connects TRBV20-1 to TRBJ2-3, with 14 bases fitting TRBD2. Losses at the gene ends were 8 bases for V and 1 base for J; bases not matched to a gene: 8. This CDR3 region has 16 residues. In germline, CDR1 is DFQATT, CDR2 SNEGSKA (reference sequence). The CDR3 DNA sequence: TGCAGTACAAGGACTAGCGGGGGGTTCGGCACAGATACGCAGTATTTT. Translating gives CSTRTSGGFGTDTQYF.

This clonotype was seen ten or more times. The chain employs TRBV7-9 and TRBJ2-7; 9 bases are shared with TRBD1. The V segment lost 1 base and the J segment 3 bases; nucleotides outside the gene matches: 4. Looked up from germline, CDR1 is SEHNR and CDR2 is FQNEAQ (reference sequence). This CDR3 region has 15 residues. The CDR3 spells CASSLDGQGNYEQYF. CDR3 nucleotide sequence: TGTGCCAGCAGCTTAGATGGACAGGGGAACTACGAGCAGTACTTC.

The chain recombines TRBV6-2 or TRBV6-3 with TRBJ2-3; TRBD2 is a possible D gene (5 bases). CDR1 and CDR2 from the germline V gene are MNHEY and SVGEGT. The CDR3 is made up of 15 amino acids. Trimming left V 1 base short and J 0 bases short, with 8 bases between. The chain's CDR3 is CASSYWSGSTDTQYF. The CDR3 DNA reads TGTGCCAGCAGTTACTGGTCGGGGAGCACAGATACGCAGTATTTT.

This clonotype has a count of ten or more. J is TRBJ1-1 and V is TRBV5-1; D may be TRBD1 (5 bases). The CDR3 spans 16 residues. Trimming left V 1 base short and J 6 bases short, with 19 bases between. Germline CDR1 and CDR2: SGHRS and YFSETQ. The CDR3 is CASSLLRDPLGAEAFF. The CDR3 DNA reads TGCGCCAGCAGCTTGTTACGGGACCCCCTCGGCGCTGAAGCTTTCTTT.

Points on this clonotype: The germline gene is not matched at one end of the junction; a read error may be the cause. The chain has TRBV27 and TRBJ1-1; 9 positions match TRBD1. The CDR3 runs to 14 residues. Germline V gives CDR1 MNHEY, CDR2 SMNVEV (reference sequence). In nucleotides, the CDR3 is TGTGCCAGCTGTTTATCGACAGGGGGGGTTGAAGCTTTCTTT. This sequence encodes CASCLSTGGVEAFF.

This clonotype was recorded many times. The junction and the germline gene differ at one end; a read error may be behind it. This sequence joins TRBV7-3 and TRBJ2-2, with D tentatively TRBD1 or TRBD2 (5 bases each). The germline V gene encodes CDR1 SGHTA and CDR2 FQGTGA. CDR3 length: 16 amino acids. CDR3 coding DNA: TGTGCCAGCACCACTAATGGGGGAGCGAAGACCGGGGAGCTGTTTTTT. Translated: CASTTNGGAKTGELFF.